This T cell receptor (beta chain) was captured in a study of blood T cell repertoires in COVID-19. Background on the study: Researchers got acute and convalescent COVID-19 samples from the United States, Italy and Spain. The cDNA or gDNA used as material had been derived from T cells, B-cell-depleted T cells, or PBMCs.

Germline loops: CDR1 SGHTA, CDR2 FQGNSA. The CDR3 extends over 16 amino acids. V shed 1 base and J 9 bases; nucleotides not matched to a gene: 12. The authors' processing: From reference gene primer amplification, estimates of nucleated cell counts were derived. Generated by immunoSEQ multiplex PCR, the TCRdb table keeps only in-frame clones and is missing some. V, J and clone size are taken as reported in that table, and D and trimming were inferred from the DNA itself. The sample shows under 300,000 clones, roughly three quarters of them seen only once. The rearrangement links TRBV7-2 to TRBJ2-4; the match to TRBD2 covers 7 bases. The sample comprised peripheral blood. The clonotype originates from a woman aged 40 to 50 with active or convalescent COVID-19. The CDR3 sequence: CASSLEPSGDSSIQYF. DNA for the CDR3: TGTGCCAGCAGCTTAGAGCCTAGCGGTGATAGTAGCATTCAGTACTTC.